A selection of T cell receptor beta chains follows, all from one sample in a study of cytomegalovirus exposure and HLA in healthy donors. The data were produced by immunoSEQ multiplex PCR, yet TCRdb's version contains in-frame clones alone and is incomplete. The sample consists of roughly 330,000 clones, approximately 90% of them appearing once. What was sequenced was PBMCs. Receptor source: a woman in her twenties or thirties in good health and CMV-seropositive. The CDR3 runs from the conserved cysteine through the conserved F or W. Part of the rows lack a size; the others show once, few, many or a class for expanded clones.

cdr3_aa: CASSLQGKSSYEQYF
v_call: TRBV11-1
clone_size: -

cdr3_aa: CAWSVLGAEQYF
v_call: TRBV30
clone_size: once

cdr3_aa: CASSLRGTIWEQFF
v_call: TRBV27
clone_size: -

cdr3_aa: CASSLAPPADTQYF
v_call: TRBV6-6
clone_size: -

cdr3_aa: CASSLDPARGYTF
v_call: TRBV5-1
clone_size: -

cdr3_aa: CASSLRTGYNEQFF
v_call: TRBV13
clone_size: -

cdr3_aa: CSVWQSGTGELFF
v_call: TRBV29-1
clone_size: few

cdr3_aa: CASSFLSGREQFF
v_call: TRBV7-3
clone_size: -

cdr3_aa: CASSVGQGPDSNQPQHF
v_call: TRBV9
clone_size: -

cdr3_aa: CATSNPLLAGGYYNEQFF
v_call: TRBV15
clone_size: -

cdr3_aa: CASSLVTGEETQYF
v_call: TRBV7-9
clone_size: -

cdr3_aa: CASSESWAGGFNQPQHF
v_call: TRBV6-1
clone_size: -

cdr3_aa: CASSLTSGGTDEQYF
v_call: TRBV7-7
clone_size: -

cdr3_aa: CASSQNSAGDQETQYF
v_call: TRBV4-2
clone_size: -

cdr3_aa: CASSIVSDGWGQLDQPQHF
v_call: TRBV19
clone_size: -

cdr3_aa: CASSSKRTASNEKLFF
v_call: TRBV6-5
clone_size: -

cdr3_aa: CASSGASGNTIYF
v_call: TRBV18
clone_size: -

cdr3_aa: CAWSREVINEQYF
v_call: TRBV30
clone_size: -

cdr3_aa: CSAPRLNTQYF
v_call: TRBV20-1
clone_size: -

cdr3_aa: CASSLSGGAAWYEQYF
v_call: TRBV27
clone_size: -

cdr3_aa: CASSHVSSGANVLTF
v_call: TRBV4-2
clone_size: -

cdr3_aa: CASSLETVYPYEQYF
v_call: TRBV11-2
clone_size: once

cdr3_aa: CAIRDNQISGELFF
v_call: TRBV19
clone_size: few

cdr3_aa: CASSTPRGRENEQYF
v_call: TRBV28
clone_size: -

cdr3_aa: CASSQDGRGSNQPQHF
v_call: TRBV4-2
clone_size: -

cdr3_aa: CAGLQGQVATEAFF
v_call: TRBV6-4
clone_size: -

cdr3_aa: CASSPHPGVGGYTF
v_call: TRBV5-4
clone_size: few

cdr3_aa: CASSYRNEQFF
v_call: TRBV19
clone_size: once

cdr3_aa: CASREGTETQYF
v_call: TRBV5-1
clone_size: -

cdr3_aa: CSVEHLSYEQYF
v_call: TRBV29-1
clone_size: once

cdr3_aa: CASSLRQGNTEAFF
v_call: TRBV27
clone_size: -

cdr3_aa: CASSTNGDRGPATNEKLFF
v_call: TRBV27
clone_size: -

cdr3_aa: CAGSLRWGDNEQFF
v_call: TRBV5-1
clone_size: once

cdr3_aa: CATSRRADRQETQYF
v_call: TRBV15
clone_size: -

cdr3_aa: CASRRSSAIYF
v_call: TRBV30
clone_size: -

cdr3_aa: CASSLVRGGRYEQYF
v_call: TRBV28
clone_size: -

cdr3_aa: CASSLDPPGGTNEQFF
v_call: TRBV7-6
clone_size: -

cdr3_aa: CASSSRGPYEQYF
v_call: TRBV27
clone_size: -

cdr3_aa: CASSYSPADQYF
v_call: TRBV6-6
clone_size: -

cdr3_aa: CASSKERLGKETQYF
v_call: TRBV11-2
clone_size: -